This T cell receptor (beta chain) appears in the sequencing data of a study of T cell repertoires in cytomegalovirus infection. Each CDR3 protein is one row after TCRdb ran MiXCR on the reads. The sample holds about 260,000 distinct CDR3 sequences; less than 9.5% are singletons and the top ten take less than 15%. Germline V CDR1 and CDR2: LNHNV, YYDKDF (reference sequence). Trimming took off 6 bases at V and 4 bases at J, with 13 bases between the two ends. The CDR3 extends over 14 amino acids. Study-level findings and limits: Using cumulative public TCR beta family frequency, the authors identified those who carried CMV together with the relevant HLA.

A word on this clonotype: Antigen: not known.

This sequence originates from a human donor in good health (CMV status not recorded). Some clones in this sample may be carry-over from other donors' samples. The sequenced material came from PBMCs. The chain links TRBV15 to TRBJ1-5; D is unresolved. CDR3 region: CATRAGRPNQPQHF. In DNA, the CDR3 is TGTGCCACCAGGGCGGGCAGACCTAATCAGCCCCAGCATTTT.